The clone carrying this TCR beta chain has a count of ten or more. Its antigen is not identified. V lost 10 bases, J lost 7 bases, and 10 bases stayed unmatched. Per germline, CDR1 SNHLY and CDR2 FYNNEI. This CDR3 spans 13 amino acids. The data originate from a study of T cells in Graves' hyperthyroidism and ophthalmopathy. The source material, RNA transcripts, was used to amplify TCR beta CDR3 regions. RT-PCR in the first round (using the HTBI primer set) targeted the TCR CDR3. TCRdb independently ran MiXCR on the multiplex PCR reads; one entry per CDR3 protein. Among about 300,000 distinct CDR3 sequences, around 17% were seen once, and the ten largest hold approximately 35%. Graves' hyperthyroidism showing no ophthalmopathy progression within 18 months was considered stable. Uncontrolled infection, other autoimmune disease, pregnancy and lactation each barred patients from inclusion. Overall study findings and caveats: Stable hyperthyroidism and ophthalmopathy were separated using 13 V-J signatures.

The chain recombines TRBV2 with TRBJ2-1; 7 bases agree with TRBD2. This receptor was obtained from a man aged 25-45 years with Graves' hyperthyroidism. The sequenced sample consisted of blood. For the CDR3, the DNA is TGTGCCACCCAGCAGAGGGAGGGGAATGAGCAGTTCTTC. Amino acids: CATQQREGNEQFF. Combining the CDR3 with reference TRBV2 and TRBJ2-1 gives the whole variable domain EPEVTQTPSHQVTQMGQEVILRCVPISNHLYFYWYRQILGQKVEFLVSFYNNEISEKSEIFDDQFSVERPDGSNFTLKIRSTKLEDSAMYFCATQQREGNEQFFGPGTRLTVL.